One sample yielded the 4 T cell receptor beta chains listed below, sequenced in a study of T cell responses to AZD1222 COVID-19 vaccine. Method: immunoSEQ multiplex PCR; TCRdb's copy keeps in-frame clones and lacks some. The sample carries roughly 120,000 clones, more than 75% recorded once. Sequencing used peripheral blood, obtained on day 0 of AZD1222 vaccination. These TCRs come from an adult in good health.

The chain combines TRBV10-3 with TRBJ1-6; D is unclear. This CDR3 contains 13 residues. Trimming removed 4 bases at V and 5 bases at J, with 6 bases between. The germline V gene has CDR1 ENHRY and CDR2 SYGVKD. The CDR3 spells CAISGLDNSPLHF. As DNA, the CDR3 is TGTGCCATCAGTGGATTGGATAATTCACCCCTCCACTTT.

The chain carries TRBV29-1 and TRBJ2-1, with a weak D call TRBD2 (5 bases). In germline, CDR1 is SQVTM, CDR2 ANQGSEA. The CDR3 consists of 15 residues. Deletions cut 0 bases from V and 2 bases from J, with 11 bases between. The CDR3 loop reads CSVEEGRTAYNEQFF. CDR3 DNA: TGCAGCGTTGAAGAGGGCAGGACTGCCTACAATGAGCAGTTCTTC.

This clone was counted a single time. J is TRBJ2-5 and V is TRBV4-1; TRBD2 aligns across 9 bases. CDR3 length equals 15 residues. Germline loops: CDR1 MGHRA, CDR2 YSYEKL. Trimming at V came to 4 bases and at J to 2 bases, leaving 5 bases not matched to a gene. The CDR3 sequence: CASSPVAGAQETQYF. In DNA form, the CDR3 reads TGCGCCAGCAGCCCGGTAGCGGGGGCACAAGAGACCCAGTACTTC.

The chain carries TRBV5-4 and TRBJ1-2; D not resolved. With 0 bases removed from V and 2 bases from J, the gap between germline ends came to 5 bases. This CDR3 is 13 amino acids long. From germline, CDR1 is SGHNT and CDR2 YYREEE (reference sequence). CDR3 in DNA: TGTGCCAGCAGCTTGGATCGCAACTATGGCTACACCTTC. It translates to CASSLDRNYGYTF.